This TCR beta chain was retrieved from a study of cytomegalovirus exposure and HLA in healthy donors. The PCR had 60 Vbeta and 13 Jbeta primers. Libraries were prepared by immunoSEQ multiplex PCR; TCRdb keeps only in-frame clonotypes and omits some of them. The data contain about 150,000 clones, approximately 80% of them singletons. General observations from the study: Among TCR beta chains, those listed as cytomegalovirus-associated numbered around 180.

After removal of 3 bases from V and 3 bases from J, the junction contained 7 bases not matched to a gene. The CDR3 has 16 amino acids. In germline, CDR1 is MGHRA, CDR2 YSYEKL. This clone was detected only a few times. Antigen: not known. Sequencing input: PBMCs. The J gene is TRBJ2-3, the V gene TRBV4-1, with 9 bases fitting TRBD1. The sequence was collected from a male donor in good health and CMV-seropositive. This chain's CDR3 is CASSHPPGQGTDTQYF. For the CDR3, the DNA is TGCGCCAGCAGCCACCCACCGGGACAGGGAACAGATACGCAGTATTTT.